A selection of T cell receptor beta chains follows, all from one sample in a study of T cells in Graves' hyperthyroidism and ophthalmopathy. TCRdb reanalysed the multiplex PCR reads using MiXCR and keeps one entry per CDR3 protein. The top ten clones hold about a sixth of a sample with about 720,000 distinct CDR3 sequences, under 20% of them seen once. Material: blood. The receptor source for this set is a woman in her forties or fifties with Graves' hyperthyroidism that later progressed to Graves' ophthalmopathy. CDR3s include the opening cysteine and the closing phenylalanine or tryptophan. The D gene is left open where the match is weak. The size field is filled for only some rows; it gives once, few, many or a size class.

>TRBV10-3|few|NA|TRBJ1-5
TGTGCCATCAGTGACATAGAGAATAGCAATCAGCCCCAGCATTTT
CAISDIENSNQPQHF
>TRBV2|NA|NA|TRBJ2-7
TGTGCCAGCAGTGATTGGGACACTTCCTACGAGCAGTACTTC
CASSDWDTSYEQYF
>TRBV5-1|many|TRBD2|TRBJ2-7
TGCGCCAGCAGCTTGTATCCTAGCGGGGGGTCCCCATACGAGCAGTACTTC
CASSLYPSGGSPYEQYF
>TRBV29-1|NA|TRBD1|TRBJ1-1
TGCAGCGTTGAAGGGGGACAGGGTGAAGCTTTCTTT
CSVEGGQGEAFF
>TRBV3-1|many|NA|TRBJ2-2
TGTGCCAGCAGCCCCACAGTCACGAACACCGGGGAGCTGTTTTTT
CASSPTVTNTGELFF
>TRBV7-8|NA|TRBD1|TRBJ1-5
TGTGCCAGCAGCCGTTTTACAGGGGGGAGCAATCAGCCCCAGCATTTT
CASSRFTGGSNQPQHF
>TRBV27|NA|TRBD1|TRBJ1-6
TGTGCCAGCGGTTTACAGGGGATAGATAATTCACCCCTCCACTTT
CASGLQGIDNSPLHF
>TRBV12-3/TRBV12-4|many|TRBD2|TRBJ2-3
TGTGCCAGCAGTTTTTGGGGGGGAGGTTATAGCACAGATACGCAGTATTTT
CASSFWGGGYSTDTQYF
>TRBV12-3/TRBV12-4|many|TRBD1|TRBJ2-1
TGTGCCAGCAGAAGGACAGGGGATGGGAATGAGCAGTTCTTC
CASRRTGDGNEQFF
>TRBV13|once|NA|TRBJ1-3
TGTGCCAGCAGCTTAGGCCCAGGGACCTCTGGAAACACCATATATTTT
CASSLGPGTSGNTIYF
>TRBV5-1|once|NA|TRBJ1-1
TGTGCCAGCAGCTTATCCGCAGGGAGGTCGAACACTGAAGCTTTCTTT
CASSLSAGRSNTEAFF
>TRBV6-1|NA|TRBD1|TRBJ1-3
TGTGCCAGCAGTCTCAGACAGGGACTTTCTGGAAACACCATATATTTT
CASSLRQGLSGNTIYF
>TRBV7-9|few|NA|TRBJ1-2
TGTGCCACCCCCGACAGAAGTTCCTATGGCTACACCTTT
CATPDRSSYGYTF
>TRBV5-4|NA|NA|TRBJ1-6
TGTGCCAGCAGCTTGGCCTTCGAGGGCGCGGGTTCACCCCTCCACTTT
CASSLAFEGAGSPLHF
>TRBV5-1|once|TRBD1|TRBJ2-7
TGTGCCAGCAGCTTAGGTGGACAGGGTACCTTCGAGCAGTACTTC
CASSLGGQGTFEQYF
>TRBV5-6|many|NA|TRBJ1-1
TGTGCCAGCAGCTTGGTTCAGGGAAGTCACACTGAAGCTTTCTTT
CASSLVQGSHTEAFF
>TRBV10-3|few|NA|TRBJ1-2
TGTGCCATCAGTGAGGAGACAGCCGTCTATGGCTACACCTTC
CAISEETAVYGYTF
>TRBV5-5|many|TRBD2|TRBJ2-1
TGTGCCAGCAGGCGACGACTAGCGGGGGCCCCCCTCTCCTACAATGAGCAGTTCTTC
CASRRRLAGAPLSYNEQFF
>TRBV18|many|NA|TRBJ1-5
TGTGCCAGCTCACCTACAGTCGTGCCCGAGCCCCAGCATTTT
CASSPTVVPEPQHF
>TRBV20-1|many|NA|TRBJ1-6
TGCAGTGCTAGACGACCCAATTCACCCCTCCACTTT
CSARRPNSPLHF
>TRBV19|NA|TRBD1|TRBJ1-2
TGTGCCAGTACCGAACAGGGGACACCCTATGGCTACACCTTC
CASTEQGTPYGYTF
>TRBV5-1|many|TRBD2|TRBJ2-5
TGCGCCAGCAGCTACAGACTAGCGGGGGCCGGACAACAAGAGACCCAGTACTTC
CASSYRLAGAGQQETQYF
>TRBV6-1|many|TRBD1|TRBJ2-3
TGTGCCAGCAGTGAACCGGGACAGAACACAGATACGCAGTATTTT
CASSEPGQNTDTQYF
>TRBV29-1|few|TRBD1|TRBJ2-5
TGCAGCGTGCTTCCGGGACAGCTTCAAGAGACCCAGTACTTC
CSVLPGQLQETQYF
>TRBV28|NA|NA|TRBJ1-4
TGTGCCAGCAGTTTTTTCGAAAAACTGTTTTTT
CASSFFEKLFF
>TRBV11-2|NA|NA|TRBJ2-1
TGTGCCAGCAGCTTAGATCCAGGGGGGTTGGTAAGTGAGCAGTTCTTC
CASSLDPGGLVSEQFF
>TRBV6-1|many|NA|TRBJ2-7
TGTGCCAGCAGGCATGCAGGGAGTGAGGTTAACGAGCAGTACTTC
CASRHAGSEVNEQYF
>TRBV15|NA|TRBD1|TRBJ2-7
TGTGCCACCAGCAGAGAACGGACAGGAACCTACGAGCAGTACTTC
CATSRERTGTYEQYF
>TRBV27|NA|NA|TRBJ1-6
TGTGCCAGCAGAACCCCGGGCTCAAATTCACCCCTCCACTTT
CASRTPGSNSPLHF
>TRBV12-3/TRBV12-4|NA|NA|TRBJ1-1
TGTGCCAGCAGTTTACAGTCGTTGGGGGCTTTCTTT
CASSLQSLGAFF
>TRBV20-1|many|NA|TRBJ2-4
TGCAGTGCTAGTGACGGACGCGGGTACCTAGGTGGAAACATTCAGTACTTC
CSASDGRGYLGGNIQYF
>TRBV9|NA|NA|TRBJ1-2
TGTGCCAGCAGCGTAGCAGGGGAGAGCTATGGCTACACCTTC
CASSVAGESYGYTF
>TRBV28|NA|NA|TRBJ2-1
TGTGCCAGCAGTTGGATGAACAATGAGCAGTTCTTC
CASSWMNNEQFF
>TRBV2|many|NA|TRBJ2-2
TGTGCCAGCAGCTTCGTCATTCCGGAGGGCACCGGGGAGCTGTTTTTT
CASSFVIPEGTGELFF
>TRBV27|many|NA|TRBJ1-2
TGTGCCAGCAGTTTAAGGGACGGACGGTACTATGGCTACACCTTC
CASSLRDGRYYGYTF
>TRBV25-1|NA|NA|TRBJ2-7
TGTGCCAGCAGTGAGGAGGCGGGGGCCGTCGACGAGCAGTACTTC
CASSEEAGAVDEQYF
>TRBV11-1|many|TRBD2|TRBJ2-1
TGTGCCAGCAGCTTTCCGCGGGGGGCTTCCTACAATGAGCAGTTCTTC
CASSFPRGASYNEQFF
>TRBV20-1|few|NA|TRBJ2-1
TGCAGTGCTAGCGACTTTAGCAATGAGCAGTTCTTC
CSASDFSNEQFF